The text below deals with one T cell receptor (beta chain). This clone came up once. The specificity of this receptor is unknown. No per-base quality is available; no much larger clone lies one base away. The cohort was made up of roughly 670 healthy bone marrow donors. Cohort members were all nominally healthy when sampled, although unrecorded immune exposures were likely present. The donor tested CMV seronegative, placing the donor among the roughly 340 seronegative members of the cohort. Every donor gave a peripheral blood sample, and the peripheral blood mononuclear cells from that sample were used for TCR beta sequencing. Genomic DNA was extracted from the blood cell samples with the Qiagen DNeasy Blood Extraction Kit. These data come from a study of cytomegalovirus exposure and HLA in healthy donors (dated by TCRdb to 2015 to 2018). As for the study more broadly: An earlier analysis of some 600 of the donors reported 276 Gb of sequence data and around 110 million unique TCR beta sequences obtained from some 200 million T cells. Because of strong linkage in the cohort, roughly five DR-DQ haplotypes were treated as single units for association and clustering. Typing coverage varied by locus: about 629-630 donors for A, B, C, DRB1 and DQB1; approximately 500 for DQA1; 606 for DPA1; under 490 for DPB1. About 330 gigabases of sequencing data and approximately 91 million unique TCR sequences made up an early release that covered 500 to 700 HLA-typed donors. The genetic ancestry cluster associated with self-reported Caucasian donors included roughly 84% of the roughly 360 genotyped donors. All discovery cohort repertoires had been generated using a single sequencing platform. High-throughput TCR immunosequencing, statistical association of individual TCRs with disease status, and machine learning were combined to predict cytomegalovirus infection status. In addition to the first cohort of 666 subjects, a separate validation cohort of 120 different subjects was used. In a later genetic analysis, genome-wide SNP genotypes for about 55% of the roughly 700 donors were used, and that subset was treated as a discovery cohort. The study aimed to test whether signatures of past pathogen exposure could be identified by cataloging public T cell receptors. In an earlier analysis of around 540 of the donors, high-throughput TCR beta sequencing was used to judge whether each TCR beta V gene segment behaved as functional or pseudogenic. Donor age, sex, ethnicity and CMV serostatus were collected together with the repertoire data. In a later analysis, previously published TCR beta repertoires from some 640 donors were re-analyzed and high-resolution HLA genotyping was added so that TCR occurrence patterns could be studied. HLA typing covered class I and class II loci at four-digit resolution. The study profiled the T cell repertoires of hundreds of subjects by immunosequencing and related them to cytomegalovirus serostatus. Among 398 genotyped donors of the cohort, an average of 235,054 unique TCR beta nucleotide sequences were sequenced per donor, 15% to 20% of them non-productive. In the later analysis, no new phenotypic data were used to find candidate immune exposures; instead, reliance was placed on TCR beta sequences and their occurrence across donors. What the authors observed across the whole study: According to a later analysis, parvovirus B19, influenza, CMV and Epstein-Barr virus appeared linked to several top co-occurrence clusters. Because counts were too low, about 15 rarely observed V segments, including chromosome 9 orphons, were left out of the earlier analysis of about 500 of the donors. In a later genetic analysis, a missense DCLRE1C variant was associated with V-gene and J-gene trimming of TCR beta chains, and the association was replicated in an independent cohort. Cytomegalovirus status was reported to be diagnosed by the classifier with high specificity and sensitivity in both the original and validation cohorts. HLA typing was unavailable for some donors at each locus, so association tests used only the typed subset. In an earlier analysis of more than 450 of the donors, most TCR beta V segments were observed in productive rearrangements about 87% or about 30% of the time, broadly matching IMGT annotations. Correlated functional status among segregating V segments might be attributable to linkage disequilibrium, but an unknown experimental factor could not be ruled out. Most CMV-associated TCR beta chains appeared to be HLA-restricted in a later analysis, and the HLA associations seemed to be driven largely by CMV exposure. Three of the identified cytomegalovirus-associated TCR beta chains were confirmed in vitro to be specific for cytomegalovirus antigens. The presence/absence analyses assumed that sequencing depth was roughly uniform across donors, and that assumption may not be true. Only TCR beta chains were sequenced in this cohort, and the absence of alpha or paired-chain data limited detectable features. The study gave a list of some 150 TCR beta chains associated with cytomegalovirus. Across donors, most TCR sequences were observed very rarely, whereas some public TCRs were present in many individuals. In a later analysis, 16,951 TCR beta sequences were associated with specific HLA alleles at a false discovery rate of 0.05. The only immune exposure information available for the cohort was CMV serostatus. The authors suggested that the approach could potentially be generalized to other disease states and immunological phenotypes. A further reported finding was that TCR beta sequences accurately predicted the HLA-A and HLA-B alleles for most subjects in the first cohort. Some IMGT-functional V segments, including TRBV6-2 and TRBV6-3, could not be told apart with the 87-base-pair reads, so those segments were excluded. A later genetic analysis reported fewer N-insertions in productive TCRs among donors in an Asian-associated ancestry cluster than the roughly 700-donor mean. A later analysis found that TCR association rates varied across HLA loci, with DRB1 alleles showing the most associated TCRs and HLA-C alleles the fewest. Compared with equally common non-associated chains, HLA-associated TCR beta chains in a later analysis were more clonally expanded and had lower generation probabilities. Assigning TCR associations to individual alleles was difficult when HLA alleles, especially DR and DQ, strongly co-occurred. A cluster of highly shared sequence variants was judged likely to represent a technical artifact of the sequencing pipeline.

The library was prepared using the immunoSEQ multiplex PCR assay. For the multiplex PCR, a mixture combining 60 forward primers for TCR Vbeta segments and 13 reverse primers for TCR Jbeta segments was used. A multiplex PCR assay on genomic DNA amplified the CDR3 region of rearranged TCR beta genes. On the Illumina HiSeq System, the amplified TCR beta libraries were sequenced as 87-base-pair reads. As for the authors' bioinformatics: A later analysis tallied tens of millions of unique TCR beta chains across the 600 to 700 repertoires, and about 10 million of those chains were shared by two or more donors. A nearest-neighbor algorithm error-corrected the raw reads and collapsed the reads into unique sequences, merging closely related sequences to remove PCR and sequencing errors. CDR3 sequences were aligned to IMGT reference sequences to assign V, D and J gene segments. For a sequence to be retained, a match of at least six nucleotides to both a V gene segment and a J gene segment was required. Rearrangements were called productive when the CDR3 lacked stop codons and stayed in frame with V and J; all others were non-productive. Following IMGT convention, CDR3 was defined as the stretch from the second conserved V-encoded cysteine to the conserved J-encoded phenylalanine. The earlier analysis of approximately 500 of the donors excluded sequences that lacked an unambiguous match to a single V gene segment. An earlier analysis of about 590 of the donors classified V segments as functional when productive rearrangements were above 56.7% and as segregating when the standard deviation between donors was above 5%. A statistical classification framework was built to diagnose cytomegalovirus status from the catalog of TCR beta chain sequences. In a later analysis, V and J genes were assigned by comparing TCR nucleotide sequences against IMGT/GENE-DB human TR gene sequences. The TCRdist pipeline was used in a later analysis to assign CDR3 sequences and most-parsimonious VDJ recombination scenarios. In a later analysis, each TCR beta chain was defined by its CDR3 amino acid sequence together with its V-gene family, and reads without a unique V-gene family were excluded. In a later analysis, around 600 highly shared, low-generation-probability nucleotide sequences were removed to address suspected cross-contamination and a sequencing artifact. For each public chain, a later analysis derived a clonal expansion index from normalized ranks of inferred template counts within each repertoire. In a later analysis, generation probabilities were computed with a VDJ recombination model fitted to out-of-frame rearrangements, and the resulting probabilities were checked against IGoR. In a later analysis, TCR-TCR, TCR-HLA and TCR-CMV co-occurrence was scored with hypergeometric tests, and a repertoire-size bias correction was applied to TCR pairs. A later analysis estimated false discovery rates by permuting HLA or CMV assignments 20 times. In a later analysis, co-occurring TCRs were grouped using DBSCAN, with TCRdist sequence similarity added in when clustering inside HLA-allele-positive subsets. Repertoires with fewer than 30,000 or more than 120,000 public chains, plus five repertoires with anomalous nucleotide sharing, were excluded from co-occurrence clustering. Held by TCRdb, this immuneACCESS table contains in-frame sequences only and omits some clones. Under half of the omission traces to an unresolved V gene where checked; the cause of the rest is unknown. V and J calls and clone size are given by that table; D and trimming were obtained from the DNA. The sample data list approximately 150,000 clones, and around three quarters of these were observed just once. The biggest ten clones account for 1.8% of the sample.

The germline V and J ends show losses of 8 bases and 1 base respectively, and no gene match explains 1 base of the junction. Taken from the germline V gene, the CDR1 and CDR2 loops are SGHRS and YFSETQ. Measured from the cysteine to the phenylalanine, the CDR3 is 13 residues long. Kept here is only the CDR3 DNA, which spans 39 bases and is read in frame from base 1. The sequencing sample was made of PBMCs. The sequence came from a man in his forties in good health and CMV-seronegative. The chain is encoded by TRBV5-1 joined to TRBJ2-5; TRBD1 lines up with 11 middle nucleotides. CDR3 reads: CASGTGGQETQYF. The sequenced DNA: TGCGCCAGTGGGACAGGGGGCCAAGAGACCCAGTACTTC.